This TCR beta chain derives from a study of tumor and adjacent non-tumor tissue in lung cancer. Study-level information: The patients, approximately 9 men and 4 or 5 women, were roughly 30 to 80 with stage I to III disease. Findings of the study overall: Tumor TCR diversity, when higher, was linked to shorter survival. Top 100 clones took a larger repertoire share in normal lung. TCR diversity was significantly greater in tumor than normal lung tissue.

This clonotype was seen a few times. Its antigen remains unidentified. This sample's RNA came from whole unsorted tissue. Three rounds of nested PCR, following a modified ARM-PCR protocol, produced the TCRbeta library. TCRdb re-analysed the multiplex PCR reads in MiXCR, keeping a single row per CDR3 protein. The sample includes under 250,000 distinct CDR3 sequences, 71% seen only once; the top ten take approximately 26%. The germline CDR1 and CDR2 sequences are KGHDR and SFDVKD. J was trimmed by 11 bases and V by 3 bases; bases with no gene match: 9. CDR3 length equals 14 residues. This receptor was identified in a man aged 55 to 70 with non-small cell lung cancer. Specimen: lung tumor tissue. The chain links TRBV24-1 to TRBJ2-1; TRBD2 matches 7 bases. CDR3 loop: CATSDPRTRFKQFF. In nucleotides, the CDR3 is TGTGCCACCAGTGATCCCCGGACTAGATTCAAGCAGTTCTTC.